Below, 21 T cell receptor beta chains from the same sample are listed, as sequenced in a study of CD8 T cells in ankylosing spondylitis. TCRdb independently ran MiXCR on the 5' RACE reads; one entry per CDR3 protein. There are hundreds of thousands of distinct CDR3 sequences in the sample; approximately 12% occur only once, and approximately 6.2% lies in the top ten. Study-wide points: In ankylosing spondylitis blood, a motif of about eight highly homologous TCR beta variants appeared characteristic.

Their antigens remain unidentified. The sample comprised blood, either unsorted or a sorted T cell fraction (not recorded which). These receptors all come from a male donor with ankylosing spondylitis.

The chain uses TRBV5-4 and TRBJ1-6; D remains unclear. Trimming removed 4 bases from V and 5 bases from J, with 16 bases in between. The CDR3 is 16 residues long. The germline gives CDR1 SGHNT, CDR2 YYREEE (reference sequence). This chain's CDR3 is CASSDNPERNNSPLHF. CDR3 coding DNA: TGTGCCAGCAGCGACAACCCAGAAAGGAATAATTCACCCCTCCACTTT.

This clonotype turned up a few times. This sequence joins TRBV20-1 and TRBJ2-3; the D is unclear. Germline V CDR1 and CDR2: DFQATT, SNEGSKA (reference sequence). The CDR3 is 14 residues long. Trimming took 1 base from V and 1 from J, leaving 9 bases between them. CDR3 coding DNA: TGCAGTGCTAGAGTCCAATCGGGCACAGATACGCAGTATTTT. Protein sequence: CSARVQSGTDTQYF.

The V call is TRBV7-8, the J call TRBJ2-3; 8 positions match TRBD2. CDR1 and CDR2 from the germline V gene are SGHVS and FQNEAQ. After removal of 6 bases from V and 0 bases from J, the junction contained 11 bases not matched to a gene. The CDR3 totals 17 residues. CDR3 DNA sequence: TGTGCCAGCAGTCACCCTTATAGCGGGAAGAGCACAGATACGCAGTATTTT. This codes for CASSHPYSGKSTDTQYF.

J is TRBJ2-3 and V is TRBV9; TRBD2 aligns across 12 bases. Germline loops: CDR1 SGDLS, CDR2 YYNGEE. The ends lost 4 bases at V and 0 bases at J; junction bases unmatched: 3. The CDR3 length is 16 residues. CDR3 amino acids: CASSKGLAGSTDTQYF. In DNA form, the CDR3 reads TGTGCCAGCAGCAAGGGACTAGCGGGCAGCACAGATACGCAGTATTTT.

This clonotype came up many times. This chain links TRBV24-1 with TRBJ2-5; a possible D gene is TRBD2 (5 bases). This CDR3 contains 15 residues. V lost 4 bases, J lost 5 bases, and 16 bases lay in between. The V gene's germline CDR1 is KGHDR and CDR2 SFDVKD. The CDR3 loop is CATSDLQGSGETQYF. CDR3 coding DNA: TGTGCCACCAGTGACTTACAAGGGTCGGGGGAGACCCAGTACTTC.

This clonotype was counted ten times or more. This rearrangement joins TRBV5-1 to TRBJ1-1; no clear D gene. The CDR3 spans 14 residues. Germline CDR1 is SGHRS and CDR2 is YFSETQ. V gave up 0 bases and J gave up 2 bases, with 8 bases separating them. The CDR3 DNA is TGCGCCAGCAGCTTGGCAGTGACCAACACTGAAGCTTTCTTT. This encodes CASSLAVTNTEAFF.

For the CDR3, the DNA is TGTGCCAGCCGACGGACAGGGACCTACGAGCAGTACGTC. Translated: CASRRTGTYEQYV. The V gene is TRBV2, the J gene TRBJ2-7; 8 positions match TRBD1. The germline gives CDR1 SNHLY, CDR2 FYNNEI. This CDR3 has 13 amino acids. The ends lost 8 bases at V and 2 bases at J; junction bases unmatched: 5.

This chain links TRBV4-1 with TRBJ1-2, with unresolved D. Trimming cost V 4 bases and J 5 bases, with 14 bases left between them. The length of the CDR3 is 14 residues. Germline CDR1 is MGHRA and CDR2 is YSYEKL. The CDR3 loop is CASSPREGKYGYTF. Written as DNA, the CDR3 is TGCGCCAGCAGCCCCCGGGAAGGAAAATATGGCTACACCTTC.

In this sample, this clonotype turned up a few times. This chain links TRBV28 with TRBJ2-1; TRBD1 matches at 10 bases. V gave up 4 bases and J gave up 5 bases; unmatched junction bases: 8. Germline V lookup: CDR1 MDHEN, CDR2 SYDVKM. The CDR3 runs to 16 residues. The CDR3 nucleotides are TGTGCCAGCAGTTCCTCCGGGACAGGGGCCCACAATGAGCAGTTCTTC. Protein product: CASSSSGTGAHNEQFF. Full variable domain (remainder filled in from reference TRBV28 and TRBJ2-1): DVKVTQSSRYLVKRTGEKVFLECVQDMDHENMFWYRQDPGLGLRLIYFSYDVKMKEKGDIPEGYSVSREKKERFSLILESASTNQTSMYLCASSSSGTGAHNEQFFGPGTRLTVL.

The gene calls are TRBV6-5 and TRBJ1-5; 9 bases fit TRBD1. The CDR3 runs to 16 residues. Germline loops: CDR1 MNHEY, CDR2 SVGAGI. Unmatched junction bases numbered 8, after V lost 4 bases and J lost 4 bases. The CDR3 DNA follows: TGTGCCAGCAGTTCAGCTATTGGGACAGGGAATCAGCCCCAGCATTTT. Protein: CASSSAIGTGNQPQHF.

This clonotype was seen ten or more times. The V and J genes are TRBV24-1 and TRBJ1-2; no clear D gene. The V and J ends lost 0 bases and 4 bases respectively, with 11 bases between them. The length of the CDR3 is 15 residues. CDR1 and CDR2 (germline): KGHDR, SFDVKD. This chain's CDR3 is CATSDLESGFYGYTF. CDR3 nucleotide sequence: TGTGCCACCAGTGATTTGGAATCGGGATTCTATGGCTACACCTTC.

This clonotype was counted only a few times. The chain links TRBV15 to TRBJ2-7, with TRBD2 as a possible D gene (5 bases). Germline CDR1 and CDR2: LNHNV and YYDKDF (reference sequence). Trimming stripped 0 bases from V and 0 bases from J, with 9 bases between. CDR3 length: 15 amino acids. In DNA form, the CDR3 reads TGTGCCACCAGCAGAGATCGGGATAGCTCCTACGAGCAGTACTTC. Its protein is CATSRDRDSSYEQYF.

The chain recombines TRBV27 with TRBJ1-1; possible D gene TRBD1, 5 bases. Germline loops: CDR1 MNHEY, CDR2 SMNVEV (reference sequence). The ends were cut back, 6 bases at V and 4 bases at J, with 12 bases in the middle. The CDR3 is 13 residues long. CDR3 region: CASRPGGSTEAFF. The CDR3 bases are TGTGCCAGCAGGCCTGGGGGGAGCACTGAAGCTTTCTTT.

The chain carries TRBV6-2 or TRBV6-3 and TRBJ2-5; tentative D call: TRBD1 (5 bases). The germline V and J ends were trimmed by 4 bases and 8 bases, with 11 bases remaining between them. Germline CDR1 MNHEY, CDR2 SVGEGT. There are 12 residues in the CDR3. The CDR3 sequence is CASSSRVPTQYF. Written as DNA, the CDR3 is TGTGCCAGCAGTTCCAGGGTGCCCACCCAGTACTTC.

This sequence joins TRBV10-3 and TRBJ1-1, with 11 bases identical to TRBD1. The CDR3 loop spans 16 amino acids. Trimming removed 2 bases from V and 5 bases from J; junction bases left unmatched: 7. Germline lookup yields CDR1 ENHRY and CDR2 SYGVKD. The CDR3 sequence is CAISESGQGARTEAFF. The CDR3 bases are TGTGCCATCAGTGAGAGCGGACAGGGGGCGCGGACTGAAGCTTTCTTT.

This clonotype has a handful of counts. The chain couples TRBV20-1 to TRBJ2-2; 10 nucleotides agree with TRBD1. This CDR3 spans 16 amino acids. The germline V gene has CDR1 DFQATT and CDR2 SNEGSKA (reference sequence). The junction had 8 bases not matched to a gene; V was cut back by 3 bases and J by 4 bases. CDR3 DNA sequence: TGCAGTGCTAGGAACCGGGACAGGGGTATCACCGGGGAGCTGTTTTTT. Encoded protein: CSARNRDRGITGELFF.

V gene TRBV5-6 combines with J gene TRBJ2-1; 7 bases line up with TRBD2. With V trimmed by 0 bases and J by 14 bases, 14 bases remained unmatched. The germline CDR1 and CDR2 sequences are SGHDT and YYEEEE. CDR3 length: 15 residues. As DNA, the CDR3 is TGTGCCAGCAGCTTGGCCACTAGCGCCAACCCCTGGGAGTTCTTC. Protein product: CASSLATSANPWEFF.

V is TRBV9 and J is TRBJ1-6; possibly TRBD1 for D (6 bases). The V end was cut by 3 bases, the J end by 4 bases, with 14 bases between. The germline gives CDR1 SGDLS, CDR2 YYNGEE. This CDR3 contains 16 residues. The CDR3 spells CASSDPRGQYNSPLHF. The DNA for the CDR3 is TGTGCCAGCAGCGACCCCCGGGGGCAGTATAATTCACCCCTCCACTTT.

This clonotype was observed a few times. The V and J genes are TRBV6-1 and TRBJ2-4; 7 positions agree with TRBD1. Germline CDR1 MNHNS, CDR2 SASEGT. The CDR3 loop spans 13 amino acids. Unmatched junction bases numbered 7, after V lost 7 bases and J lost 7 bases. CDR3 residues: CASTGTAQNIQYF. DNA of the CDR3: TGTGCCAGCACCGGGACAGCCCAGAACATTCAGTACTTC.

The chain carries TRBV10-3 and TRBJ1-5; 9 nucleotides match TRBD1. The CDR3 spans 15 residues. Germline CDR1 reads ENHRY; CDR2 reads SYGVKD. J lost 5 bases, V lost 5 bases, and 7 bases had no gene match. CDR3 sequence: CAISFGDRGDQPQHF. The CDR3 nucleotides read TGTGCCATCAGTTTCGGAGACAGGGGGGATCAGCCCCAGCATTTT.

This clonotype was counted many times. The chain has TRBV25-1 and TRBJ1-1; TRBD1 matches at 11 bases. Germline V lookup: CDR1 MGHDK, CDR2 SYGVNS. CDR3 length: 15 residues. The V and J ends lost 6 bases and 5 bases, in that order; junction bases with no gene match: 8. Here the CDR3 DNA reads TGTGCCAGCAGACGGACAGGGGGCCAACGGACTGAAGCTTTCTTT. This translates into CASRRTGGQRTEAFF.